This T cell receptor (beta chain) stems from a study of blood T cell repertoires in COVID-19. Across the study: Sources were T cells, B-cell-depleted T cells, or PBMCs; the material itself was cDNA or gDNA.

V lost 3 bases and J 10 bases, leaving 17 bases between the germline ends. This CDR3 comprises 14 residues. The V gene's germline CDR1 is SGHKS and CDR2 YYEKEE (reference sequence). As processed by the authors: Amplification with reference gene primers provided the estimates of nucleated cell counts. Clones were sequenced by immunoSEQ multiplex PCR, and TCRdb holds only the in-frame ones, with some missing. The V and J calls and clone size come from that table; D and trimming were worked out from the DNA. The sample carries tens of thousands of clones, about 85% recorded once. The chain employs TRBV5-5 and TRBJ1-5, with a weak D call TRBD1 (5 bases). This sequence was found in a human donor in a cohort sampled during active COVID-19. Sequencing was performed on peripheral blood. The CDR3 sequence is CASSSDIRGTPQHF. CDR3 nucleotides: TGTGCCAGCAGCTCTGACATCCGAGGGACTCCCCAGCATTTT.